This TCR beta chain derives from a study of shared clonotypes between healthy human individuals. The repertoire was sequenced with immunoSEQ multiplex PCR; TCRdb's copy has only in-frame clones and lacks some. The data hold 2 million to 2.5 million clones, with around 95% observed a single time. Per the germline V gene, CDR1 is GTSNPN and CDR2 is SVGIG (reference sequence). V lost 1 base and J 5 bases, leaving 11 bases between the germline ends. The CDR3 contains 13 residues. The chain couples TRBV30 to TRBJ1-1, with D perhaps matching TRBD1 (5 bases). Material: naive CD4+ T cells sorted from blood. The subset was: CD45RA+ positively selected. The TCR sequence derives from a man younger than 35 in good health. The CDR3 is CAWSAGGGTEAFF. The DNA of the CDR3 is TGTGCCTGGAGTGCAGGTGGGGGGACTGAAGCTTTCTTT.